A single sample is the source of the 30 T cell receptor beta chains below, sequenced in a study of naive CD8 T cells in extremely preterm neonates (TCRdb year 2017). The receptor library was made with the immunoSEQ multiplex PCR assay. Drawn from immuneACCESS, this table holds only the in-frame rearrangements with V and J called that TCRdb kept. Clones are partly lost; checked studies trace under half to an unresolved V gene and leave the rest unexplained. The sample table holds roughly 5,200 clones, of which roughly 97% were seen once. Together, the top ten hold about 0.39% of the sample. The sequenced material came from naive CD8+ T cells from blood. The receptors were gathered from a human donor in good health.

The chain links TRBV4-1 to TRBJ2-3; 15 nucleotides line up with TRBD2. The germline gives CDR1 MGHRA, CDR2 YSYEKL. There are 18 residues in the CDR3. The V gene end was trimmed by 4 bases and the J gene end by 0 bases; junction bases not matched to a gene: 5. This chain's CDR3 is CASSRGLAGGPSTDTQYF. In nucleotides, the CDR3 is TGCGCCAGCAGCCGGGGACTAGCGGGAGGCCCAAGCACAGATACGCAGTATTTT.

The chain carries TRBV30 and TRBJ1-2; 7 bases match TRBD1. The V segment lost 5 bases and the J segment 1 base; nucleotides outside the gene matches: 10. This CDR3 has 15 residues. The V gene's germline CDR1 is GTSNPN and CDR2 SVGIG (reference sequence). The CDR3: CAWDFRGRHNYGYTF. DNA of the CDR3: TGTGCCTGGGATTTTAGGGGGCGGCATAACTATGGCTACACCTTC.

The V gene is TRBV15, the J gene TRBJ1-2; tentative D call: TRBD1 (5 bases). Trimming removed 3 bases from V and 0 bases from J, with 14 bases in between. The V gene's germline CDR1 is LNHNV and CDR2 YYDKDF (reference sequence). This CDR3 is built from 16 residues. The CDR3 region is CATSSEITRANYGYTF. In DNA form, the CDR3 reads TGTGCCACCAGCAGCGAAATCACCAGGGCTAACTATGGCTACACCTTC. The variable domain in full, with the rest retrieved from reference TRBV15 and TRBJ1-2, is DAMVIQNPRYQVTQFGKPVTLSCSQTLNHNVMYWYQQKSSQAPKLLFHYYDKDFNNEADTPDNFQSRRPNTSFCFLDIRSPGLGDTAMYLCATSSEITRANYGYTFGSGTRLTVV.

The rearrangement joins TRBV7-9 to TRBJ1-4, with TRBD1 as a possible D gene (5 bases). CDR3 size: 15 residues. The V end lost 5 bases, the J end lost 6 bases, and 16 bases lay between the germline ends. The germline V gene encodes CDR1 SEHNR and CDR2 FQNEAQ (reference sequence). CDR3 coding DNA: TGTGCCAGCAGCCTTGCACAGGCACGGGATGAAAAACTGTTTTTT. Protein: CASSLAQARDEKLFF.

The genes are TRBV27 and TRBJ1-1; 7 nucleotides agree with TRBD1. Trimming at V came to 4 bases and at J to 0 bases, leaving 5 bases not matched to a gene. The CDR3 is 15 amino acids. The germline V gene encodes CDR1 MNHEY and CDR2 SMNVEV (reference sequence). CDR3 region: CASSSRGLMNTEAFF. CDR3 coding DNA: TGTGCCAGCAGTTCCAGGGGGTTGATGAACACTGAAGCTTTCTTT.

Comments on this clone: At one boundary the junction diverges from the germline segment, which might be a read error. This chain links TRBV4-1 with TRBJ1-2; D gene uncertain. The CDR3 is 15 residues long. The germline CDR1 and CDR2 sequences are MGHRA and YSYEKL. The CDR3 DNA reads as TGTGCCAGCAGCCACCGGACGGGAGCTAACTATGGCTACACCTTC. The encoded protein is CASSHRTGANYGYTF.

The chain is built from TRBV11-2 and TRBJ2-5; perhaps TRBD2 as D (6 bases). This CDR3 is built from 15 residues. From germline, CDR1 is SGHAT and CDR2 FQNNGV. V dropped 1 base and J dropped 1 base, with 10 bases sitting between them. CDR3 protein: CASSLAYGSQETQYF. The CDR3 region has the DNA TGTGCCAGCAGCTTAGCGTACGGGAGCCAAGAGACCCAGTACTTC.

The chain links TRBV4-1 to TRBJ2-1; maybe TRBD2 (6 bases). CDR1 and CDR2 (germline): MGHRA, YSYEKL. The CDR3 is 16 amino acids. V lost 1 base to trimming and J lost 0 bases, with 10 bases between them. CDR3 loop: CASSQVDGSSYNEQFF. The DNA of the CDR3 is TGCGCCAGCAGCCAAGTGGACGGGAGCTCCTACAATGAGCAGTTCTTC.

J is TRBJ2-1 and V is TRBV18, with 11 bases matching TRBD1. CDR1 and CDR2 from the germline V gene are KGHSH and LQKENI. V shed 6 bases, J shed 4 bases, and the junction held 5 bases outside the gene matches. The CDR3 totals 15 residues. The CDR3 reads CASSPGTGGYNEQFF. CDR3 coding DNA: TGTGCCAGCTCCCCCGGGACAGGGGGATACAATGAGCAGTTCTTC.

The chain has TRBV28 and TRBJ1-1; 9 bases fit TRBD1. Germline V gene data show CDR1 as MDHEN and CDR2 as SYDVKM. This CDR3 region has 15 residues. The junction had 4 bases not matched to a gene; V was cut back by 5 bases and J by 0 bases. The CDR3 bases are TGTGCCAGCAGTCGTCGGGACAGGGTGAACACTGAAGCTTTCTTT. Encoded protein: CASSRRDRVNTEAFF.

The chain uses TRBV25-1 and TRBJ2-1; the D gene is possibly TRBD1 (6 bases). Trimming pared 4 bases from V and 8 bases from J, leaving 9 bases between. Germline V CDR1 and CDR2: MGHDK, SYGVNS. CDR3 length equals 12 residues. The CDR3 reads CASSGQVYEQFF. The CDR3 DNA reads TGTGCCAGCAGTGGACAGGTTTATGAGCAGTTCTTC.

V gene TRBV7-2 combines with J gene TRBJ1-2; D ambiguous. Deletions cut 0 bases from V and 0 bases from J, with 11 bases between. CDR3 size: 16 residues. Germline V gene lookup returns CDR1 SGHTA and CDR2 FQGNSA. CDR3 loop: CASSLAGPEPNYGYTF. The DNA of the CDR3 is TGTGCCAGCAGCTTAGCTGGGCCAGAACCTAACTATGGCTACACCTTC.

The chain combines TRBV11-3 with TRBJ2-1; D is possibly TRBD1 (5 bases). The CDR3 covers 12 residues. Trimming left V 2 bases short and J 6 bases short, with 5 bases between. CDR1 SGHNT and CDR2 YENEEA come from the germline V gene. The CDR3 here is CASSLQGNEQFF. Here the CDR3 DNA reads TGTGCCAGCAGCTTACAGGGCAATGAGCAGTTCTTC.

The genes are TRBV7-9 and TRBJ2-3, with TRBD2 matching over 12 bases. The CDR3 loop spans 12 amino acids. The V gene end was trimmed by 10 bases and the J gene end by 8 bases; junction bases not matched to a gene: 4. From germline, CDR1 is SEHNR and CDR2 FQNEAQ (reference sequence). The CDR3: CATSLAGGTQYF. The DNA of the CDR3 is TGTGCCACTTCACTAGCGGGGGGTACGCAGTATTTT.

Note on this clone: Since the CDR3 does not end with the conserved phenylalanine or tryptophan, this likely comes from a read error. The chain joins TRBV5-6 to TRBJ1-2, with a possible D match to TRBD1 (6 bases). The V end was cut by 4 bases, the J end by 4 bases, with 17 bases between. Germline CDR1 reads SGHDT; CDR2 reads YYEEEE. CDR3 length: 15 amino acids. CDR3 coding DNA: TGTGCCAGCAGCCCCGGACAGCGGCCGACCTATGGCTACACCCTC. Its protein product is CASSPGQRPTYGYTL.

The rearrangement joins TRBV6-4 to TRBJ2-5, with 8 bases aligning to TRBD2. Germline values: CDR1 MRHNA, CDR2 SNTAGT. Trimming took 2 bases from V and 7 from J; bases not matched to a gene: 6. CDR3 length equals 14 residues. The CDR3 DNA sequence: TGTGCCAGCAGTGACCGGACTAGCCGGAGGACCCAGTACTTC. Translating it yields CASSDRTSRRTQYF.

This sequence joins TRBV9 and TRBJ2-3; no firm D call. Trimming cost V 3 bases and J 2 bases, with 13 bases left between them. There are 15 residues in the CDR3. Germline CDR1 and CDR2: SGDLS and YYNGEE. This CDR3 reads CASSAYSKPTDTQYF. The CDR3, as DNA: TGTGCCAGCAGCGCCTACTCGAAACCCACAGATACGCAGTATTTT.

V gene TRBV7-2 combines with J gene TRBJ2-5; 7 positions agree with TRBD2. The V gene end was trimmed by 2 bases and the J gene end by 2 bases; junction bases not matched to a gene: 14. There are 18 residues in the CDR3. CDR1 SGHTA and CDR2 FQGNSA come from the germline V gene. The CDR3: CASSLSGSGSFVQETQYF. DNA of the CDR3: TGTGCCAGCAGCTTAAGCGGTAGCGGGTCCTTTGTACAAGAGACCCAGTACTTC.

This chain links TRBV28 with TRBJ1-5; 7 bases are shared with TRBD1. CDR1 and CDR2 (germline): MDHEN, SYDVKM. CDR3 length: 15 residues. The V and J ends lost 5 bases and 5 bases, in that order; junction bases with no gene match: 9. The CDR3 region is CASSRGTESYQPQHF. The CDR3 DNA sequence: TGTGCCAGCAGTCGCGGGACAGAGAGTTATCAGCCCCAGCATTTT.

V and J are TRBV2 and TRBJ1-6, with a tentative D call TRBD1 (5 bases). Germline V gene data show CDR1 as SNHLY and CDR2 as FYNNEI. The CDR3 is made up of 13 amino acids. V was cut by 7 bases and J by 10 bases, with 14 bases left in between. CDR3 residues: CASTQGMESPLHF. The CDR3 DNA reads as TGTGCCAGCACTCAGGGAATGGAATCACCCCTCCACTTT.

This clone showed up just a few times. The rearrangement joins TRBV4-3 to TRBJ1-2; D is undetermined. V was pared by 2 bases and J by 3 bases, with 10 bases between. This CDR3 is built from 14 residues. The V gene's germline CDR1 is LGHNA and CDR2 YSLEER. In DNA form, the CDR3 reads TGCGCCAGCAGCCAAACAGTGACCCACTATGGCTACACCTTC. This gives the protein CASSQTVTHYGYTF.

This clone was seen a single time. The chain has TRBV7-9 and TRBJ1-2; TRBD1 matches at 7 bases. V was pared by 5 bases and J by 2 bases, with 11 bases of the junction left unmatched. The germline gives CDR1 SEHNR, CDR2 FQNEAQ (reference sequence). The CDR3 runs 16 residues. The CDR3 region is CASSLTTTGRNYGYTF. CDR3 DNA: TGTGCCAGCAGCCTGACTACGACAGGGCGCAACTATGGCTACACCTTC.

The chain uses TRBV18 and TRBJ1-4; D is perhaps TRBD1 (5 bases). Germline assignment: CDR1 KGHSH and CDR2 LQKENI. Trimming cost V 6 bases and J 5 bases, with 13 bases left between them. The CDR3 is 14 amino acids. The DNA for the CDR3 is TGTGCCAGCTCTCCAGGGTGGGCGAATGAAAAACTGTTTTTT. Translated: CASSPGWANEKLFF. The variable domain in full, with the rest retrieved from reference TRBV18 and TRBJ1-4, is NAGVMQNPRHLVRRRGQEARLRCSPMKGHSHVYWYRQLPEEGLKFMVYLQKENIIDESGMPKERFSAEFPKEGPSILRIQQVVRGDSAAYFCASSPGWANEKLFFGSGTQLSVL.

The J gene is TRBJ2-7, the V gene TRBV6-5, with 10 bases lining up with TRBD2. The ends lost 6 bases at V and 2 bases at J; junction bases unmatched: 7. This CDR3 has 15 residues. Germline CDR1 is MNHEY and CDR2 is SVGAGI. The CDR3 bases are TGTGCCAGCAGAGGTAGCGGGAGGTCGACCTACGAGCAGTACTTC. Translating gives CASRGSGRSTYEQYF.

The chain joins TRBV11-2 to TRBJ1-2; TRBD1 agrees at 8 bases. Germline CDR1 reads SGHAT; CDR2 reads FQNNGV. This CDR3 contains 14 residues. The trim removed 6 bases at V and 8 bases at J, leaving 11 bases unmatched. CDR3 region: CASRPHQGAQGYTF. CDR3 DNA: TGTGCCAGCAGGCCTCACCAGGGGGCGCAGGGCTACACCTTC.

V is TRBV7-9 and J is TRBJ1-1, with D possibly TRBD1 on 5 matching bases. Germline V gene lookup returns CDR1 SEHNR and CDR2 FQNEAQ (reference sequence). The CDR3 is 14 residues long. V was trimmed by 5 bases and J by 1 base, leaving 11 bases between them. The CDR3 loop is CASSPGRGNTEAFF. Here the CDR3 DNA reads TGTGCCAGCAGCCCAGGGAGGGGGAACACTGAAGCTTTCTTT.

This chain's CDR3 is CASSIRTVRSGNTIYF. CDR3 nucleotides: TGTGCCAGCAGTATAAGGACAGTCCGCTCTGGAAACACCATATATTTT. This chain links TRBV28 with TRBJ1-3; D is perhaps TRBD1 (6 bases). V lost 5 bases and J lost 0, with 14 bases in between. Germline-derived CDR1 and CDR2 are MDHEN and SYDVKM. This CDR3 contains 16 residues.

This rearrangement joins TRBV29-1 to TRBJ1-1, with unresolved D. The germline gives CDR1 SQVTM, CDR2 ANQGSEA. V dropped 1 base and J dropped 0 bases, with 12 bases sitting between them. This CDR3 is built from 15 residues. As DNA, the CDR3 is TGCAGCGTTGAAGTTAGGAGAATCTTGAACACTGAAGCTTTCTTT. It translates to CSVEVRRILNTEAFF.

The chain employs TRBV6-5 and TRBJ2-5; 8 positions match TRBD2. V dropped 3 bases and J dropped 5; count of bases not matched to a gene: 11. Germline loops: CDR1 MNHEY, CDR2 SVGAGI. This CDR3 spans 16 amino acids. CDR3 nucleotides: TGTGCCAGCAGTTATAGTTTTAGCGGGATGTCGGAGACCCAGTACTTC. It translates to CASSYSFSGMSETQYF.

The J gene is TRBJ1-1, the V gene TRBV28; the D is unclear. The CDR3 length is 12 residues. From germline, CDR1 is MDHEN and CDR2 SYDVKM. The V gene lost 6 bases and the J gene lost 8 bases, with 13 bases spanning the gap. CDR3 DNA: TGTGCCAGCAGCCCTCTGAGGGTCGAAGCTTTCTTT. Its protein product is CASSPLRVEAFF.